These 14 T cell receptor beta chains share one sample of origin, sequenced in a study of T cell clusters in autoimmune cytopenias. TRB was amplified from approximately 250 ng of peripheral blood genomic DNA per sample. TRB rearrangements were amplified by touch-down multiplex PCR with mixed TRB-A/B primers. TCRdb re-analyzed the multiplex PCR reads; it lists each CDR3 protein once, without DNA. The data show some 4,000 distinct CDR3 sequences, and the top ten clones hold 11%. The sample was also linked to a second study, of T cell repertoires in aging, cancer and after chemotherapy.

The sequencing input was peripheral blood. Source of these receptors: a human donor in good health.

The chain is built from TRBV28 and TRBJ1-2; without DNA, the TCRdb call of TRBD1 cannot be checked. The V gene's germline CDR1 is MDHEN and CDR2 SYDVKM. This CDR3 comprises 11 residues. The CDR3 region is CATGTDYGYTF.

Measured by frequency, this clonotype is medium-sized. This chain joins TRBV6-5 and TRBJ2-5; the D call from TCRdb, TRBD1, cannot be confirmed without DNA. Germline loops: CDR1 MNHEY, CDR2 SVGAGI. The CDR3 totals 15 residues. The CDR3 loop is CASSSYYREKETQYF.

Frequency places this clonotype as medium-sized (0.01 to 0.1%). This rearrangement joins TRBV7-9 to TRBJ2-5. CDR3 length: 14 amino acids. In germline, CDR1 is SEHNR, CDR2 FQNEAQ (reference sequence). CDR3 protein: CASSLRLSQETQYF.

The CDR3 sequence: CASRGYREGGNTIYF. The chain combines TRBV6-2 or TRBV6-3 with TRBJ1-3. Per germline, CDR1 MNHEY and CDR2 SVGEGT. This CDR3 has 15 residues.

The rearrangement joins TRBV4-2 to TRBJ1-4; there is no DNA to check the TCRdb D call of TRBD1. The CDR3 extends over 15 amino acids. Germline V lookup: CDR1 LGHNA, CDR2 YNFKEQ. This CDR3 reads CASSQRQGAGEKLFF.

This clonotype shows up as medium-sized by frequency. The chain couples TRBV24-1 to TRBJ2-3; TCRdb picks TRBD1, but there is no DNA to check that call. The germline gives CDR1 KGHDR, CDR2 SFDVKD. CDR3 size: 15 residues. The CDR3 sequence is CATSDSGARRDTQYF.

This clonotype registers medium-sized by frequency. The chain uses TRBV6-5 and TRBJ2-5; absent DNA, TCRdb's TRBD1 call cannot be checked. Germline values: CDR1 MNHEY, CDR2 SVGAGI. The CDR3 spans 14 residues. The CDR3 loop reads CASSYWRGLETQYF.

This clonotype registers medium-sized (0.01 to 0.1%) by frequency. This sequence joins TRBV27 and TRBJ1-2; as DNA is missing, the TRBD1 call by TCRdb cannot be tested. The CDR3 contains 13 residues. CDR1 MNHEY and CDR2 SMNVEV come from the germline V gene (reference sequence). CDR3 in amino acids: CASSFRGPGGYTF.

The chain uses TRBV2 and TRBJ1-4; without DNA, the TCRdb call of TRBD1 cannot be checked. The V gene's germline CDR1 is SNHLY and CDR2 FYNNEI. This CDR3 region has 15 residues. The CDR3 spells CASTGGTGWGEKLFF.

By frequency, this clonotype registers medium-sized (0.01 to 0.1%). This CDR3 reads CASSRDRGPREQFF. The rearrangement joins TRBV30 to TRBJ2-1; the TCRdb call, TRBD1, lacks DNA for checking. The CDR3 totals 14 residues. The germline V gene encodes CDR1 GTSNPN and CDR2 SVGIG (reference sequence).

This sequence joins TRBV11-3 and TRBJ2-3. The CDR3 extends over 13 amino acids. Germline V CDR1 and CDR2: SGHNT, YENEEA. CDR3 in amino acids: CASQEGGTDTQYF. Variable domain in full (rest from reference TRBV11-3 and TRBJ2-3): EAGVVQSPRYKIIEKKQPVAFWCNPISGHNTLYWYLQNLGQGPELLIRYENEEAVDDSQLPKDRFSAERLKGVDSTLKIQPAELGDSAVYLCASQEGGTDTQYFGPGTRLTVL.

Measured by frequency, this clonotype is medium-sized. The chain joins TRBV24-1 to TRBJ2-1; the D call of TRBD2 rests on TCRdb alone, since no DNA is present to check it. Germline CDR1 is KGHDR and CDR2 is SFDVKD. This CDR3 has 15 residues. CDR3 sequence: CATSPEGRMFNEQFF.

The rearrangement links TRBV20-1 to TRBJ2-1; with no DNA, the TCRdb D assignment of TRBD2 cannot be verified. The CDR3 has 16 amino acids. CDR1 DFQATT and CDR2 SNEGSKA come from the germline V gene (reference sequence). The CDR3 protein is CSATAQRLAKHNEQFF.

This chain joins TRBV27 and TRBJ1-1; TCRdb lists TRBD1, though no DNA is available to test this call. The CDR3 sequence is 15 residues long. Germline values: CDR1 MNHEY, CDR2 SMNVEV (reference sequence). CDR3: CASSLSGLGLGEAFF.